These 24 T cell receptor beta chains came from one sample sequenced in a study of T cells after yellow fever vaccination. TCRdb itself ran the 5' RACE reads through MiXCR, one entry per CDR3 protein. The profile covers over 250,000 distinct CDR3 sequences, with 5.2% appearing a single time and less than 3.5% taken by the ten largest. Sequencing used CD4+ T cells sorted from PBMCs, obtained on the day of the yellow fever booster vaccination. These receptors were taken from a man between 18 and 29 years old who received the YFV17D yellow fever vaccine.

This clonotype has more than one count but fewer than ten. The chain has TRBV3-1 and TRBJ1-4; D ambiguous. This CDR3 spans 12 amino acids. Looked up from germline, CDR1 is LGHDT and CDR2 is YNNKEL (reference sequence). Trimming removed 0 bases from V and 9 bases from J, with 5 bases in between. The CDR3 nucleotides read TGTGCCAGCAGCCAAGATAGGAAAAAACTGTTTTTT. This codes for CASSQDRKKLFF.

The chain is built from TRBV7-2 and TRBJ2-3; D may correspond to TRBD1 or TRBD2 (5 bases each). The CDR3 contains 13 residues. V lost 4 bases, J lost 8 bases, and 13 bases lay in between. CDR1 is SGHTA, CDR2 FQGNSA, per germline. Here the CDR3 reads CASSSRDLSTQYF. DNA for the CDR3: TGTGCCAGCAGCTCCCGGGACCTAAGTACGCAGTATTTT.

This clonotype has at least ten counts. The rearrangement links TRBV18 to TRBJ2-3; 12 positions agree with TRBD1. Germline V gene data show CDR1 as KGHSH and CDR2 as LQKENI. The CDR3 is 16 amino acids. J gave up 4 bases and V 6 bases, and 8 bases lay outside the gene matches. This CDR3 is CASSPTGTGGSDTQYF. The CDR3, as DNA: TGTGCCAGCTCTCCGACCGGGACAGGGGGCTCAGATACGCAGTATTTT.

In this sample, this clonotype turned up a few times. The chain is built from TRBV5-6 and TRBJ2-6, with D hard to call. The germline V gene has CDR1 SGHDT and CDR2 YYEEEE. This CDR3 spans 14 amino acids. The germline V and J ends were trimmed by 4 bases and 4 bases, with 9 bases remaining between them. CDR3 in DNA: TGTGCCAGCAGCCCCGTGGCGGGGGCCAACGTCCTGACTTTC. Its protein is CASSPVAGANVLTF.

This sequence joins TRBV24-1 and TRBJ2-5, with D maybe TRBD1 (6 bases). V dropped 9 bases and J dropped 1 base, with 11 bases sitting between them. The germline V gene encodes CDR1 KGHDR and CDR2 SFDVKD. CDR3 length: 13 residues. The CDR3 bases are TGTGCCACCCTAAGGACAGCCCAAGAGACCCAGTACTTC. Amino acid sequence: CATLRTAQETQYF.

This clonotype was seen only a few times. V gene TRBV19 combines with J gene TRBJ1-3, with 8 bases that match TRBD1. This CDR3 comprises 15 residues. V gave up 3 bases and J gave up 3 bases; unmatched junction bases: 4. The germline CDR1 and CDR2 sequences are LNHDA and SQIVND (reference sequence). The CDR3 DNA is TGTGCCAGTAGTATCCGGACAGGGCGTGGAAACACCATATATTTT. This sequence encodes CASSIRTGRGNTIYF.

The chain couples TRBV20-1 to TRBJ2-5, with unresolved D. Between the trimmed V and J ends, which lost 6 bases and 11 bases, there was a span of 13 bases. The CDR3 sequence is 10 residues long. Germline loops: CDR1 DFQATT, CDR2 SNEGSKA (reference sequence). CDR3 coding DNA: TGCAGTGCGACCCTCGGTACGCAGTACTTC. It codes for CSATLGTQYF.

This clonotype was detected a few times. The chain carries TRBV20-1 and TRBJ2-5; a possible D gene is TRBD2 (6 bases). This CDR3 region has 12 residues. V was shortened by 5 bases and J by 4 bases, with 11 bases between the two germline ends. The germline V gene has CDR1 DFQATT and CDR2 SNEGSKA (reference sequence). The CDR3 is CSAERGGETQYF. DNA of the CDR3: TGCAGTGCTGAACGGGGAGGAGAGACCCAGTACTTC.

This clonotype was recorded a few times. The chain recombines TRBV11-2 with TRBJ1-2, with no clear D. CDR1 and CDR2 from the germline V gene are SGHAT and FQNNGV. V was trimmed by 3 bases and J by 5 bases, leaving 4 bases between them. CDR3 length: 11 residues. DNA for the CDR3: TGTGCCAGCAGCTTCGTGTATGGCTACACCTTC. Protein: CASSFVYGYTF.

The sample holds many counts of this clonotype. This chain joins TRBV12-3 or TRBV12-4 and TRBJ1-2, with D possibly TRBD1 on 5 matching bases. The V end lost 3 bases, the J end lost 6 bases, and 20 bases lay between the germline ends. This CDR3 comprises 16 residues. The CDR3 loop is CASSFLSTWQGDGYTF. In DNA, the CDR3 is TGTGCCAGCAGTTTTCTCTCTACGTGGCAGGGAGATGGCTACACCTTC.

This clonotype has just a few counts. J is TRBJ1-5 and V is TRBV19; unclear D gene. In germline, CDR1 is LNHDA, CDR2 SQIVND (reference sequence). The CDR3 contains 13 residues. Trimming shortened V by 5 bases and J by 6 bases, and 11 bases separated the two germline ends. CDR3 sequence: CASSPRVVQPQHF. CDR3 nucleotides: TGTGCCAGTAGTCCCCGGGTAGTTCAGCCCCAGCATTTT.

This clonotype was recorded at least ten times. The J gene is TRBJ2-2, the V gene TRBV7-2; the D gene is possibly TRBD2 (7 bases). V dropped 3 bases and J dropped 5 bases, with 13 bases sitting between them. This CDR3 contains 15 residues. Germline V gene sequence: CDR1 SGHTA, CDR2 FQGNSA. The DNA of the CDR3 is TGTGCCAGCAGCTTCGGGGGGCCGGAAACCGGGGAGCTGTTTTTT. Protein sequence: CASSFGGPETGELFF.

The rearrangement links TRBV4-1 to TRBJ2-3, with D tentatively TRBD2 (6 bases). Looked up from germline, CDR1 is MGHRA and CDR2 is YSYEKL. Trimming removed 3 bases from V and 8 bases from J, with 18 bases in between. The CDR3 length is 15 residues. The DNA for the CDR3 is TGCGCCAGCAGCCACCCCGGGAGAACAAAGCTTACGCAGTATTTT. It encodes CASSHPGRTKLTQYF.

CDR3 sequence reads: CASSFRGNTDTQYF. CDR3 in DNA: TGTGCCAGCAGTTTTAGGGGGAACACAGATACGCAGTATTTT. The chain employs TRBV27 and TRBJ2-3, with a possible D match to TRBD1 (6 bases). V gave up 3 bases and J gave up 2 bases, with 9 bases separating them. This CDR3 is built from 14 residues. Germline-derived CDR1 and CDR2 are MNHEY and SMNVEV (reference sequence).

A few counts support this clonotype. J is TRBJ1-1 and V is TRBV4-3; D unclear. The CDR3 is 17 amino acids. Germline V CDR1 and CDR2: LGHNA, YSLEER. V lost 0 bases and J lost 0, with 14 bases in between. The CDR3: CASSQDWRSSMNTEAFF. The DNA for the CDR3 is TGCGCCAGCAGCCAAGATTGGAGATCCTCCATGAACACTGAAGCTTTCTTT.

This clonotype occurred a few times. The CDR3 is CSVGSGYGYTF. The CDR3 DNA reads as TGCAGCGTTGGATCAGGCTATGGCTACACCTTC. V is TRBV29-1 and J is TRBJ1-2, with no clear D. This CDR3 contains 11 residues. V lost 4 bases and J 4 bases, leaving 7 bases between the germline ends. Germline assignment: CDR1 SQVTM and CDR2 ANQGSEA.

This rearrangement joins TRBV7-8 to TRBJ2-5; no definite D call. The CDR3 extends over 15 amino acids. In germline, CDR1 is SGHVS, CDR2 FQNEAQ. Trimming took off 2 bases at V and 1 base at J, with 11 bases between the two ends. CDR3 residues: CASSLMPYSQETQYF. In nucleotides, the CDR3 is TGTGCCAGCAGCTTAATGCCGTACAGCCAAGAGACCCAGTACTTC.

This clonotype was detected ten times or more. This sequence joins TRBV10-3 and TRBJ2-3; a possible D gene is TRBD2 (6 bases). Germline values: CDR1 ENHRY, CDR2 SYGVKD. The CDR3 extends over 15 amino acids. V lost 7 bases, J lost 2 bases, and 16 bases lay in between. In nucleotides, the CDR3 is TGTGCCATCAAGGGTAGACTAGAGTTCACAGATACGCAGTATTTT. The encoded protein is CAIKGRLEFTDTQYF.

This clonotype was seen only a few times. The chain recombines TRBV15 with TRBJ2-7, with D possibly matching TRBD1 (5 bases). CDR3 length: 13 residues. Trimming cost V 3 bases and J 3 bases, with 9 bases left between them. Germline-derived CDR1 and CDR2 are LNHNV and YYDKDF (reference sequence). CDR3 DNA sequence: TGTGCCACCAGCAGGGTAGGGGTCTACGAGCAGTACTTC. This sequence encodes CATSRVGVYEQYF.

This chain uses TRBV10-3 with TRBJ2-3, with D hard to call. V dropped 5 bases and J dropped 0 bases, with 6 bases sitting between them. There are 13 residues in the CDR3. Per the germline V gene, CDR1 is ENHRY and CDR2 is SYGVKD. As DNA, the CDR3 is TGTGCCATCAGTCTCACAAGCACAGATACGCAGTATTTT. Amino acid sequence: CAISLTSTDTQYF.

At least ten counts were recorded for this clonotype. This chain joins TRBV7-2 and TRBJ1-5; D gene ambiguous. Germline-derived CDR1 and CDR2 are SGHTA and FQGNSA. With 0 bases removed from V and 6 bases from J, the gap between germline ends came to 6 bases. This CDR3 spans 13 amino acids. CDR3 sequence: CASSLASAQPQHF. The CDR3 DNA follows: TGTGCCAGCAGCTTAGCCTCGGCTCAGCCCCAGCATTTT.

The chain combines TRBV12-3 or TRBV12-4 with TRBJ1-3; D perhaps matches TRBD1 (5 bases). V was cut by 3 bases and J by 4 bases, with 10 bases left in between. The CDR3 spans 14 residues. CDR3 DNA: TGTGCCAGCAGTTTCAGGGTGGGGGGAAACACCATATATTTT. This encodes CASSFRVGGNTIYF.

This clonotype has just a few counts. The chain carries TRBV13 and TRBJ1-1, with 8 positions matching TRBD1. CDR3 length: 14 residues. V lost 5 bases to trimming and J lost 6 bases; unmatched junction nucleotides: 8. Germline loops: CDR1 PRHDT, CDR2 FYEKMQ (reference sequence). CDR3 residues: CASSPRTGFAEAFF. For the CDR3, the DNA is TGTGCCAGCAGCCCTAGGACAGGGTTCGCTGAAGCTTTCTTT.

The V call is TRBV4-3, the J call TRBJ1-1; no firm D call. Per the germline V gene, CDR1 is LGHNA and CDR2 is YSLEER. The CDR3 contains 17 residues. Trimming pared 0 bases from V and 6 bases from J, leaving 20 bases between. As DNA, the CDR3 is TGCGCCAGCAGCCAAGAGGCTGCGAGAAGAGGGCAAGCTGAAGCTTTCTTT. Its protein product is CASSQEAARRGQAEAFF.